This note documents a single TCR beta chain sequence. The identical CDR3 is also encoded by other nucleotide sequences in the sample. This sample was taken from a study of blood T cell repertoires in COVID-19. Study-level background: Samples representing acute and convalescent COVID-19 were sourced from the United States, Italy and Spain. The analysed material was cDNA or gDNA that came from T cells, B-cell-depleted T cells, or PBMCs.

Trimming took 1 base from V and 2 from J, leaving 6 bases between them. The CDR3 has 14 residues. Germline-derived CDR1 and CDR2 are SGHRS and YFSETQ. Per the authors' pipeline: Cell counts per sample came from amplifying reference gene primers. This table comes from immunoSEQ multiplex PCR, and its TCRdb copy is limited to in-frame clones, with some not included. D and trimming were read from the DNA, whereas the V and J calls and clone size are those reported in that table. The data contain around 97,000 clones, around 90% of them singletons. The rearrangement uses TRBV5-1 and TRBJ2-2, with a tentative D call TRBD1 (5 bases). The receptor comes from a man aged 50 or older in a cohort sampled during active COVID-19. Sample: peripheral blood. CDR3 loop: CASSLTGNTGELFF. The CDR3 DNA reads as TGCGCCAGCAGCTTGACAGGCAACACCGGGGAGCTGTTTTTT.